This T cell receptor (beta chain) appears in the sequencing data of a study of cytotoxic CD8 clonotypes in ibrutinib-treated CLL. On the study more broadly: Sample averages reached around 270,000 productive templates and 80,000 to 100,000 productive rearrangements.

The CDR3 covers 16 residues. Germline V CDR1 and CDR2: SGHTA, FQGNSA. V lost 1 base, J lost 4 bases, and 16 bases lay in between. Clones were sequenced by immunoSEQ multiplex PCR, and TCRdb holds only the in-frame ones, with some missing. The sample yields approximately 100,000 clones, about 78% seen once. The sample here was PBMCs, taken after 12 months of ibrutinib treatment. The receptor was isolated from a human donor with chronic lymphocytic leukemia. The V call is TRBV7-2, the J call TRBJ1-2, with D possibly TRBD1 on 5 matching bases. DNA for the CDR3: TGTGCCAGCAGCTTAGGCTTAGGGGCGTCGGTCTATGGCTACACCTTC. Protein sequence: CASSLGLGASVYGYTF.